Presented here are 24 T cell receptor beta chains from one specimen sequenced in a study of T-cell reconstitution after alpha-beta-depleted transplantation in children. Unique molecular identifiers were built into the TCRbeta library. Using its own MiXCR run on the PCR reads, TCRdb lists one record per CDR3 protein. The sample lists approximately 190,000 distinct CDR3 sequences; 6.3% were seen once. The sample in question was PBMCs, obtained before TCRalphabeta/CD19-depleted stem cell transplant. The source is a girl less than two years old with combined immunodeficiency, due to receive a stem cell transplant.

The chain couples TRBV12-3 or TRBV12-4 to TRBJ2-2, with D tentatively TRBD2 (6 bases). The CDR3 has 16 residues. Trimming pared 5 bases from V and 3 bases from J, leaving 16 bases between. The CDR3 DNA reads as TGTGCCAGCAGTAACCCTGCGGGAATATACACCGGGGAGCTGTTTTTT. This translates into CASSNPAGIYTGELFF.

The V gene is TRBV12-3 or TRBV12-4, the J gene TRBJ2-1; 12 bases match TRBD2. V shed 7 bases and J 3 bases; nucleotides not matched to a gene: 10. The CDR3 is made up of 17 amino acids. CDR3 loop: CASTGLAGSLSYNEQFF. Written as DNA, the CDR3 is TGTGCCAGCACCGGACTAGCGGGGTCCCTTAGCTACAATGAGCAGTTCTTC.

The CDR3 region is CASSLSPTGGSTDTQYF. For the CDR3, the DNA is TGTGCCAGCAGTTTATCCCCGACGGGGGGCAGCACAGATACGCAGTATTTT. The chain has TRBV27 and TRBJ2-3; weak D call: TRBD2 (7 bases). The CDR3 runs to 17 residues. V lost 0 bases, J lost 0 bases, and 13 bases lay in between. Germline lookup yields CDR1 MNHEY and CDR2 SMNVEV (reference sequence).

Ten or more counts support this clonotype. CDR3 bases: TGTGCCAGCAGCTCCGCGAGGCGGGGGGGATACGAGCAGTACTTC. It codes for CASSSARRGGYEQYF. This chain links TRBV7-2 with TRBJ2-7, with 9 bases lining up with TRBD2. CDR3 size: 15 residues. Germline values: CDR1 SGHTA, CDR2 FQGNSA. J gave up 4 bases and V 4 bases, and 8 bases lay outside the gene matches.

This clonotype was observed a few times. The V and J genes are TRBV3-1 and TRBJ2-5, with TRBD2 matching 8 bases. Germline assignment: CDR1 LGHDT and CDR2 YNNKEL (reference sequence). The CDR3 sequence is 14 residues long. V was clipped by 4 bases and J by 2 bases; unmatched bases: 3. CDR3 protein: CASSRAGEQETQYF. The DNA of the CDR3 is TGTGCCAGCAGCCGAGCGGGGGAGCAAGAGACCCAGTACTTC.

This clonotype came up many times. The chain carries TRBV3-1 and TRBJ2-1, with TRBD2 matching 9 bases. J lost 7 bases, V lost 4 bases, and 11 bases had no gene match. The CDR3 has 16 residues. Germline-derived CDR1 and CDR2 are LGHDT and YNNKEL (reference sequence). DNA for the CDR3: TGTGCCAGCAGCCTTTTTGCGGGAGGGCTGTCGAATGAGCAGTTCTTC. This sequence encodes CASSLFAGGLSNEQFF.

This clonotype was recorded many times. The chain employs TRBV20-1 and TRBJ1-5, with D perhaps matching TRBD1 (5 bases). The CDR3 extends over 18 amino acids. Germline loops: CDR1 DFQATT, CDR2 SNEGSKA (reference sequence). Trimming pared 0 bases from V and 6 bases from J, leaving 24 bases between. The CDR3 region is CSARDSGIGAPLLQPQHF. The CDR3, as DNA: TGCAGTGCTAGAGATTCGGGGATAGGGGCCCCTCTACTTCAGCCCCAGCATTTT.

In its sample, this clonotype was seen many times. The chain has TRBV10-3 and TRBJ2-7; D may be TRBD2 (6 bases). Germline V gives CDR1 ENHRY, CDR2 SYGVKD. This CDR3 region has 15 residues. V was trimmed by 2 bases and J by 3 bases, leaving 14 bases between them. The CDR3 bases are TGTGCCATCAGTGAGGAGGAGGGGCGCGACTACGAGCAGTACTTC. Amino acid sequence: CAISEEEGRDYEQYF.

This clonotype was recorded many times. CDR3 DNA: TGTGCTAGTGGGCCCCACTCGGGACAGGGGGCGGGAGGCTACACCTTC. It yields the protein CASGPHSGQGAGGYTF. The chain couples TRBV12-5 to TRBJ1-2; 12 nucleotides agree with TRBD1. With V trimmed by 6 bases and J by 8 bases, 13 bases remained unmatched. The CDR3 sequence is 16 residues long. Germline V gene sequence: CDR1 LGHNT, CDR2 FRNRAP.

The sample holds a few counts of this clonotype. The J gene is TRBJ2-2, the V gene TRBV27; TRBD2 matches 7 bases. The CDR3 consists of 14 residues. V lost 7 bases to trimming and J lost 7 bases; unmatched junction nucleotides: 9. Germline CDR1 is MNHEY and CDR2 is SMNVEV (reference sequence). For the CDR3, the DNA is TGTGCCAGCAACCTGGGCGGGGGTGTCGGGGAGCTGTTTTTT. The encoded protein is CASNLGGGVGELFF.

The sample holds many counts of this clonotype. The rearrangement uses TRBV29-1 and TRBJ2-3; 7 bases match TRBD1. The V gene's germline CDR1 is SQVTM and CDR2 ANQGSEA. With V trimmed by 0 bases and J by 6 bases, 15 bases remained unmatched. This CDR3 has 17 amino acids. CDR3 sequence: CSVEDSGQEQTWDTQYF. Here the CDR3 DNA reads TGCAGCGTTGAAGACTCAGGACAGGAACAAACATGGGATACGCAGTATTTT.

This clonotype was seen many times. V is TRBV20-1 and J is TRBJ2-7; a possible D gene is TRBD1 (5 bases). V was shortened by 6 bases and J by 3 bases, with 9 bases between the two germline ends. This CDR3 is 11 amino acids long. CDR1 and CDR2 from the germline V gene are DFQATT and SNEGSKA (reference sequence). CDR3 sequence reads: CSAGVGYEQYF. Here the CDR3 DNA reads TGCAGTGCAGGGGTAGGCTACGAGCAGTACTTC.

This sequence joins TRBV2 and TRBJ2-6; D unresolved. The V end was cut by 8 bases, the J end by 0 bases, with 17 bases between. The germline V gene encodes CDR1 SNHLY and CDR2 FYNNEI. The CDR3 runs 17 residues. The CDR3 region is CASRPDLLVSGANVLTF. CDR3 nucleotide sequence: TGTGCCAGCCGGCCCGATCTTCTAGTCTCTGGGGCCAACGTCCTGACTTTC.

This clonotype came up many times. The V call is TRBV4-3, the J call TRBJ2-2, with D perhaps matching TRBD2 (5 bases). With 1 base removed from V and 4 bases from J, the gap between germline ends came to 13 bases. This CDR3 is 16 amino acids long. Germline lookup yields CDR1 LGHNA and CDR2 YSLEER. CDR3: CASSQAFRRSTGELFF. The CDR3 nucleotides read TGCGCCAGCAGCCAAGCTTTTCGGAGGAGCACCGGGGAGCTGTTTTTT.

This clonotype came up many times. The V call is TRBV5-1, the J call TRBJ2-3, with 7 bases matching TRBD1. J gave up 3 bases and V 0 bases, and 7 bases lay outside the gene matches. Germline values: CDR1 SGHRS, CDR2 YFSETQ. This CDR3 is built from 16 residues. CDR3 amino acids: CASSLGGLDRTDTQYF. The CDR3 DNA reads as TGCGCCAGCAGCTTGGGGGGGTTGGACAGGACAGATACGCAGTATTTT.

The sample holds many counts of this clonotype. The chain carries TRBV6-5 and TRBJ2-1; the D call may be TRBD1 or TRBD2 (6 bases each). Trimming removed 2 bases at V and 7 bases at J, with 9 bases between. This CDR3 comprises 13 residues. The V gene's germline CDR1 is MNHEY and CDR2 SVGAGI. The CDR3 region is CASSYIGGNEQFF. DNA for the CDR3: TGTGCCAGCAGTTACATAGGGGGGAATGAGCAGTTCTTC.

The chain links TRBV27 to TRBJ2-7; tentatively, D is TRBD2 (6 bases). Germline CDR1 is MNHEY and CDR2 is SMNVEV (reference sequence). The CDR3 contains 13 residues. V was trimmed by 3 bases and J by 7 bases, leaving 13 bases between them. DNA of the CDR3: TGTGCCAGCAGTTTTTCAGGCGCGGGGGAGCAGTACTTC. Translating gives CASSFSGAGEQYF.

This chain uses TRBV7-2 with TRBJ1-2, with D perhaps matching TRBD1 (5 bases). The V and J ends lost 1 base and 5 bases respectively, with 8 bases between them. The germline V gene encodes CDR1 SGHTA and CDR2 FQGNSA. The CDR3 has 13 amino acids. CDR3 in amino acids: CASSLGRAYGYTF. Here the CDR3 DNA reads TGTGCCAGCAGCTTAGGCAGGGCTTATGGCTACACCTTC.

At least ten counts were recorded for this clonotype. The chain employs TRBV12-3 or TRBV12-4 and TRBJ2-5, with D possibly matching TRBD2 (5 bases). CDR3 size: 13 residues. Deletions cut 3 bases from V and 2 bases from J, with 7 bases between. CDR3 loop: CASSFGGQETQYF. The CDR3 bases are TGTGCCAGCAGTTTTGGCGGGCAAGAGACCCAGTACTTC.

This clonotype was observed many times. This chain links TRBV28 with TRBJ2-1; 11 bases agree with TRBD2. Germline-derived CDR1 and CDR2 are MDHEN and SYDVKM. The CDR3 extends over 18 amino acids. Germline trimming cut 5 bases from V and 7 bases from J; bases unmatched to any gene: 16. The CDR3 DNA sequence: TGTGCCAGCAGTAGTCTAGCGGGAGGCCAAACCTGGGGGAATGAGCAGTTCTTC. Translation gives CASSSLAGGQTWGNEQFF.

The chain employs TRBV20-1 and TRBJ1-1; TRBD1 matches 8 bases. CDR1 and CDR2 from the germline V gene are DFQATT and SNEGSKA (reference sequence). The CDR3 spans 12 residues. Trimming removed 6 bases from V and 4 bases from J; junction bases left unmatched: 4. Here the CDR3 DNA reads TGCAGTGCCCGGGACAGGTCCACTGAAGCTTTCTTT. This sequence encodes CSARDRSTEAFF.

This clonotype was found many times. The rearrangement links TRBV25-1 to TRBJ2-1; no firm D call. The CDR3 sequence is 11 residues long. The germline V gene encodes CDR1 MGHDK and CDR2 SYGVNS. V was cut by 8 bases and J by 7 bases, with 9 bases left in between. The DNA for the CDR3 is TGTGCCAGCTGTCGCGGAAATGAGCAGTTCTTC. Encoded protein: CASCRGNEQFF.

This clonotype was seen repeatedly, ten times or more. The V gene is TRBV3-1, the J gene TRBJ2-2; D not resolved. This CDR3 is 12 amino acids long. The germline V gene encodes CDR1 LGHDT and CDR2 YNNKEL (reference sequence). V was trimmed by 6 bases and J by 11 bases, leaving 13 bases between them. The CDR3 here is CASSSGVLELFF. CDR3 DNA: TGTGCCAGCAGTTCTGGAGTCCTAGAGCTGTTTTTT.

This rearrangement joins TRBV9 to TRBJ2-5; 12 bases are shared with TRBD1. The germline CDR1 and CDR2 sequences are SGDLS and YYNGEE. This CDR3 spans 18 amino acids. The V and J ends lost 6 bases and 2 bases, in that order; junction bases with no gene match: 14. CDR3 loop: CASNHPRDRGREQETQYF. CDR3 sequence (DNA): TGTGCCAGCAACCACCCCCGGGACAGGGGGCGAGAGCAAGAGACCCAGTACTTC. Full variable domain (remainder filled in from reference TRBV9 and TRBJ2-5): DSGVTQTPKHLITATGQRVTLRCSPRSGDLSVYWYQQSLDQGLQFLIQYYNGEERAKGNILERFSAQQFPDLHSELNLSSLELGDSALYFCASNHPRDRGREQETQYFGPGTRLLVL.